The 25 T cell receptor beta chains presented below share a single source sample, sequenced in a study of blood T cell repertoires in COVID-19 (dated by TCRdb to the early 2020s). The library was produced with the immunoSEQ multiplex PCR assay. TCRdb re-hosts the immuneACCESS table, in-frame sequences only. Its copies lack some clones; in the studies checked, an unresolved V gene accounts for under half of them, and the cause for the rest is not known. Here the sample has 200,000 to 250,000 clones; approximately 84% occur a single time. The top ten clonotypes cover 6.5% to 9% of the sample. Sequencing used peripheral blood. The source of these receptors is a woman between 50 and 59 years old with active or convalescent COVID-19.

The chain employs TRBV14 and TRBJ2-1, with 7 bases aligning to TRBD2. Losses at the gene ends were 1 base for V and 15 bases for J; bases not matched to a gene: 18. The germline CDR1 and CDR2 sequences are SGHDN and FVKESK. The CDR3 is 16 residues long. The CDR3: CASSQVGGVGGSLWFF. The CDR3 DNA reads TGTGCCAGCAGCCAAGTCGGAGGAGTAGGCGGGAGTCTGTGGTTCTTC. Supplemented by reference TRBV14 and TRBJ2-1, the full variable domain reads EAGVTQFPSHSVIEKGQTVTLRCDPISGHDNLYWYRRVMGKEIKFLLHFVKESKQDESGMPNNRFLAERTGGTYSTLKVQPAELEDSGVYFCASSQVGGVGGSLWFFGPGTRLTVL.

This clone was detected only a few times. The chain is built from TRBV10-3 and TRBJ1-6, with TRBD1 matching over 7 bases. The CDR3 sequence is 16 residues long. CDR1 is ENHRY and CDR2 is SYGVKD in the germline V gene. V shed 2 bases and J 5 bases; nucleotides not matched to a gene: 6. CDR3: CAISETRDSNNSPLHF. CDR3 sequence (DNA): TGTGCCATCAGTGAGACCCGGGACAGCAATAATTCACCCCTCCACTTT.

The V and J genes are TRBV11-1 and TRBJ1-1; 10 bases fit TRBD1. Germline V gene data show CDR1 as SGHAT and CDR2 as FQDESV (reference sequence). The ends lost 5 bases at V and 0 bases at J; junction bases unmatched: 6. There are 16 residues in the CDR3. The CDR3 sequence is CASSTGTGAMNTEAFF. In nucleotides, the CDR3 is TGTGCCAGCAGCACCGGGACAGGGGCGATGAACACTGAAGCTTTCTTT.

This clone turned up a few times. The gene calls are TRBV29-1 and TRBJ2-7, with a tentative D call TRBD1 (7 bases). The CDR3 has 17 residues. The germline CDR1 and CDR2 sequences are SQVTM and ANQGSEA. V gave up 5 bases and J gave up 0 bases, with 23 bases separating them. The CDR3 loop is CSVLGGTAPSNSYEQYF. The CDR3 nucleotides are TGCAGCGTTCTAGGAGGGACAGCACCATCGAACTCCTACGAGCAGTACTTC.

The chain links TRBV11-2 to TRBJ1-1; 7 bases are a match to TRBD1. Trimming took 7 bases from V and 4 from J; bases not matched to a gene: 3. Germline CDR1 and CDR2: SGHAT and FQNNGV. The CDR3 length is 12 residues. CDR3 sequence (DNA): TGTGCCAGCACCTCAGGGGGCACTGAAGCTTTCTTT. Translated: CASTSGGTEAFF. Looking up the rest from reference TRBV11-2 and TRBJ1-1 gives the full variable domain: EAGVAQSPRYKIIEKRQSVAFWCNPISGHATLYWYQQILGQGPKLLIQFQNNGVVDDSQLPKDRFSAERLKGVDSTLKIQPAKLEDSAVYLCASTSGGTEAFFGQGTRLTVV.

V gene TRBV18 combines with J gene TRBJ2-7, with TRBD1 identical over 8 bases. Per germline, CDR1 KGHSH and CDR2 LQKENI. There are 13 residues in the CDR3. Trimming at V came to 0 bases and at J to 6 bases, leaving 1 base not matched to a gene. This chain's CDR3 is CASSPPDRGEQYF. The CDR3, as DNA: TGTGCCAGCTCACCACCCGACAGGGGCGAGCAGTACTTC.

The J gene is TRBJ2-2, the V gene TRBV4-2; 8 bases are a match to TRBD2. The CDR3 consists of 16 residues. Germline trimming cut 7 bases from V and 0 bases from J; bases unmatched to any gene: 7. Germline-derived CDR1 and CDR2 are LGHNA and YNFKEQ. CDR3 sequence (DNA): TGTGCCAGCAAACAAGCGGGGGCGGCGAACACCGGGGAGCTGTTTTTT. Protein sequence: CASKQAGAANTGELFF.

CDR3 nucleotide sequence: TGTGCCTGGAGTGTAGGACTAGATACAGATACGCAGTATTTT. Its translation: CAWSVGLDTDTQYF. The V and J genes are TRBV30 and TRBJ2-3, with 7 positions matching TRBD2. V was clipped by 0 bases and J by 3 bases; unmatched bases: 3. This CDR3 contains 14 residues. The germline V gene has CDR1 GTSNPN and CDR2 SVGIG (reference sequence).

Comment on this clone: An end of the junction differs from the germline gene, which may be a read error. This sequence joins TRBV9 and TRBJ2-7; D might be TRBD1 (7 bases). The CDR3 consists of 14 residues. Germline V gene data show CDR1 as SGDLS and CDR2 as YYNGEE. CDR3 nucleotide sequence: TGTGCCAGCAGCGGGGGGGACAGTTCCTACAAGCAGTACTTC. Translated: CASSGGDSSYKQYF.

The chain is built from TRBV19 and TRBJ2-6; D gene unclear. This CDR3 is 15 amino acids long. The germline gives CDR1 LNHDA, CDR2 SQIVND (reference sequence). With 3 bases removed from V and 3 bases from J, the gap between germline ends came to 9 bases. DNA for the CDR3: TGTGCCAGTAGTATCGTGCGGCGTGGGGCCAACGTCCTGACTTTC. Its translation is CASSIVRRGANVLTF.

Here the CDR3 reads CASSPPGTSGSHEQFF. The CDR3 DNA reads as TGCGCCAGCAGCCCGCCCGGGACTAGCGGGAGTCATGAGCAGTTCTTC. The chain is built from TRBV5-1 and TRBJ2-1, with 14 bases that match TRBD2. The germline V gene has CDR1 SGHRS and CDR2 YFSETQ. With 4 bases clipped from V and 8 bases from J, the junction kept 8 bases outside the gene matches. The CDR3 extends over 16 amino acids.

The chain has TRBV5-6 and TRBJ2-7; TRBD2 matches 9 bases. Germline V lookup: CDR1 SGHDT, CDR2 YYEEEE. The CDR3 has 18 amino acids. With 6 bases clipped from V and 7 bases from J, the junction kept 23 bases outside the gene matches. CDR3 loop: CASNYQRDRGRAQKEQYF. The CDR3 DNA follows: TGTGCCAGCAACTACCAAAGGGACCGCGGGAGGGCCCAGAAAGAGCAGTACTTC.

The chain combines TRBV24-1 with TRBJ1-2; D is undetermined. Trimming shortened V by 4 bases and J by 2 bases, and 10 bases separated the two germline ends. Per the germline V gene, CDR1 is KGHDR and CDR2 is SFDVKD. The CDR3 length is 14 residues. The chain's CDR3 is CATSDPAGNYGYTF. CDR3 in DNA: TGTGCCACCAGTGACCCGGCAGGCAACTATGGCTACACCTTC.

The J gene is TRBJ1-1, the V gene TRBV28; D is uncertain. The V gene's germline CDR1 is MDHEN and CDR2 SYDVKM. The CDR3 runs 13 residues. V dropped 7 bases and J dropped 5 bases, with 14 bases sitting between them. CDR3 sequence reads: CASIKEYRTEAFF. Written as DNA, the CDR3 is TGTGCCAGCATCAAAGAGTACAGAACTGAAGCTTTCTTT.

The chain joins TRBV4-2 to TRBJ2-7, with TRBD2 as a possible D gene (5 bases). The V gene's germline CDR1 is LGHNA and CDR2 YNFKEQ. The CDR3 runs to 14 residues. V was trimmed by 8 bases and J by 5 bases, leaving 19 bases between them. The CDR3 DNA reads TGTGCCAGCGCCATTGGACTCGAGAGCGACGAGCAGTACTTC. Translation gives CASAIGLESDEQYF.

This sequence joins TRBV24-1 and TRBJ2-4; D ambiguous. The length of the CDR3 is 12 residues. V dropped 1 base and J dropped 7 bases, with 4 bases sitting between them. Germline V CDR1 and CDR2: KGHDR, SFDVKD. The CDR3 nucleotides are TGTGCCACCAGTGATTTCTCTAACATTCAGTACTTC. It translates to CATSDFSNIQYF.

The CDR3 spells CASSFRESGNTIYF. The DNA of the CDR3 is TGCGCCAGCAGCTTTAGAGAGTCTGGAAACACCATATATTTT. This chain links TRBV5-1 with TRBJ1-3; D ambiguous. Looked up from germline, CDR1 is SGHRS and CDR2 is YFSETQ. The CDR3 has 14 amino acids. The V and J ends lost 2 bases and 1 base respectively, with 7 bases between them.

This clone appeared once. This CDR3 reads CASSLARRGSYEQYF. In DNA form, the CDR3 reads TGTGCCAGCAGCTTAGCCCGACGGGGGTCCTACGAGCAGTACTTC. The chain recombines TRBV11-1 with TRBJ2-7; tentatively, D is TRBD2 (6 bases). This CDR3 has 15 residues. Germline loops: CDR1 SGHAT, CDR2 FQDESV (reference sequence). Trimming took 0 bases from V and 1 from J, leaving 10 bases between them.

V and J are TRBV7-9 and TRBJ1-3, with D unclear. The CDR3 has 16 amino acids. Trimming shortened V by 1 base and J by 3 bases, and 13 bases separated the two germline ends. CDR1 SEHNR and CDR2 FQNEAQ come from the germline V gene (reference sequence). The CDR3 region is CASSLDAAEDGNTIYF. CDR3 in DNA: TGTGCCAGCAGCTTAGATGCGGCTGAGGATGGAAACACCATATATTTT.

The genes are TRBV6-5 and TRBJ1-5; TRBD1 agrees at 9 bases. Per germline, CDR1 MNHEY and CDR2 SVGAGI. This CDR3 has 15 amino acids. The V and J ends lost 7 bases and 9 bases, in that order; junction bases with no gene match: 13. Here the CDR3 DNA reads TGTGCCAGCATTCGGACAGGGGCGCTCTCCGGGCCCCAGCATTTT. Protein product: CASIRTGALSGPQHF.

The chain joins TRBV5-1 to TRBJ1-5, with a possible D match to TRBD1 (5 bases). The V end was cut by 5 bases, the J end by 8 bases, with 14 bases between. Per the germline V gene, CDR1 is SGHRS and CDR2 is YFSETQ. The CDR3 is 13 amino acids. CDR3 sequence reads: CASRVDRGKPQHF. The DNA of the CDR3 is TGCGCCAGCAGGGTCGATAGGGGAAAGCCCCAGCATTTT.

This chain joins TRBV24-1 and TRBJ2-7; 7 bases align to TRBD2. Germline trimming cut 5 bases from V and 5 bases from J; bases unmatched to any gene: 11. The V gene's germline CDR1 is KGHDR and CDR2 SFDVKD. The CDR3 consists of 15 residues. DNA for the CDR3: TGTGCCACCAGTGTGGGAGGGGCGCAGTTCCACGAGCAGTACTTC. Translating gives CATSVGGAQFHEQYF.

This clone turned up a few times. V and J are TRBV6-2 or TRBV6-3 and TRBJ1-1; D unresolved. The CDR3 length is 14 residues. Trimming cost V 4 bases and J 3 bases, with 12 bases left between them. Germline lookup yields CDR1 MNHEY and CDR2 SVGEGT. The CDR3 protein is CASSFLLSDTEAFF. In nucleotides, the CDR3 is TGTGCCAGCAGTTTTCTCTTGTCGGACACTGAAGCTTTCTTT.

V usage is TRBV12-3 or TRBV12-4 and J usage is TRBJ2-7, with D unresolved. V was cut by 6 bases and J by 1 base, with 4 bases left in between. CDR3 length equals 11 residues. CDR3 sequence (DNA): TGTGCCAGCAGCACATCCTACGAGCAGTACTTC. Its protein is CASSTSYEQYF.

V gene TRBV3-1 (or the pseudogene TRBV3-2) combines with J gene TRBJ2-6; D gene ambiguous. V was shortened by 0 bases and J by 1 base, with 4 bases between the two germline ends. CDR3 length equals 15 residues. The germline V gene has CDR1 LGHDT and CDR2 YNNKEL (reference sequence). CDR3 DNA sequence: TGTGCCAGCAGCCAAGACGCGTCTGGGGCCAACGTCCTGACTTTC. Protein product: CASSQDASGANVLTF.